This T cell receptor beta chain was sequenced during a study of T-cell reconstitution after alpha-beta-depleted transplantation in children. This clonotype was counted many times. The germline V gene has CDR1 SGHRS and CDR2 YFSETQ. The CDR3 extends over 14 amino acids. V was cut by 4 bases and J by 5 bases, with 12 bases left in between. Unique molecular identifiers were incorporated when the TCRbeta library was constructed. Each CDR3 protein is one row after TCRdb ran MiXCR on the PCR reads. The sample comprises about 360,000 distinct CDR3 sequences, about an eighth of which are singletons, and about 3.9% rests with the top ten.

This chain joins TRBV5-1 and TRBJ1-4, with TRBD1 as a possible D gene (5 bases). This receptor was identified in a human donor who donated a stem cell graft to a child with Fanconi anemia. This specimen consisted of PBMCs, obtained from the stem cell graft. The CDR3 DNA reads TGCGCCAGCAGCATTACAGGAGTGAATGAAAAACTGTTTTTT. Residues: CASSITGVNEKLFF.